Shown below are 14 T cell receptor beta chains from a single sample sequenced in a study of blood T cell repertoires in COVID-19. Clones were read by immunoSEQ multiplex PCR, and TCRdb kept only the in-frame ones, dropping some. The sample lists more than 85,000 clones, around 81% occurring once. The sequencing input was peripheral blood. Receptor source: a man older than 75 with acute or convalescent COVID-19.

This chain joins TRBV7-8 and TRBJ2-3, with TRBD2 matching over 8 bases. The CDR3 has 20 amino acids. The V and J ends lost 2 bases and 2 bases, in that order; junction bases with no gene match: 18. Germline V gene sequence: CDR1 SGHVS, CDR2 FQNEAQ. The CDR3 DNA reads as TGTGCCAGCAGCTTAAGGACTAGCACTGACTCCGGGACACACACAGATACGCAGTATTTT. Its translation: CASSLRTSTDSGTHTDTQYF. Looking up the rest from reference TRBV7-8 and TRBJ2-3 gives the full variable domain: GAGVSQSPRYKVAKRGQDVALRCDPISGHVSLFWYQQALGQGPEFLTYFQNEAQLDKSGLPSDRFFAERPEGSVSTLKIQRTQQEDSAVYLCASSLRTSTDSGTHTDTQYFGPGTRLTVL.

About this clone: Different DNA sequences within this sample yield the same CDR3. Here the CDR3 DNA reads TGTGCCAGTAGTATGGGCCGGGAGACCCAGTACTTC. It translates to CASSMGRETQYF. V gene TRBV19 combines with J gene TRBJ2-5; D gene uncertain. In germline, CDR1 is LNHDA, CDR2 SQIVND (reference sequence). Trimming shortened V by 3 bases and J by 5 bases, and 7 bases separated the two germline ends. This CDR3 has 12 residues.

The chain joins TRBV5-1 to TRBJ2-1; 7 bases align to TRBD1. Unmatched junction bases numbered 6, after V lost 4 bases and J lost 5 bases. Germline V gene sequence: CDR1 SGHRS, CDR2 YFSETQ. The CDR3 loop spans 14 amino acids. CDR3: CASSPGTDHNEQFF. CDR3 DNA: TGCGCCAGCAGCCCCGGGACAGACCACAATGAGCAGTTCTTC.

A remark on this clone: This CDR3 is also generated by other DNA sequences in the sample. The CDR3 bases are TGTGCCAGCTCACTCAATTCCGGCTACACCTTC. Its translation is CASSLNSGYTF. The chain is built from TRBV3-1 (or the pseudogene TRBV3-2) and TRBJ1-2; D is unresolved. The length of the CDR3 is 11 residues. Looked up from germline, CDR1 is LGHDT and CDR2 is YNNKEL (reference sequence). Between the trimmed V and J ends, which lost 8 bases and 8 bases, there was a span of 12 bases.

V and J are TRBV27 and TRBJ1-6, with 8 bases matching TRBD1. Trimming cost V 5 bases and J 11 bases; bases outside gene matches: 11. Per germline, CDR1 MNHEY and CDR2 SMNVEV (reference sequence). This CDR3 is built from 15 residues. The CDR3 sequence is CASSPRQGLRAPLHF. The CDR3 coding sequence is TGTGCCAGCAGTCCACGACAGGGGTTAAGGGCACCCCTCCACTTT.

The rearrangement links TRBV2 to TRBJ1-3, with a weak D call TRBD1 (5 bases). V was cut by 8 bases and J by 9 bases, with 17 bases left in between. Germline V gene sequence: CDR1 SNHLY, CDR2 FYNNEI. This CDR3 spans 13 amino acids. The CDR3 loop is CASGEERGATIYF. The CDR3 DNA reads as TGTGCCAGCGGGGAGGAAAGGGGAGCCACCATATATTTT.

The rearrangement links TRBV28 to TRBJ1-2; unclear D gene. V lost 1 base to trimming and J lost 8 bases, with 8 bases between them. The V gene's germline CDR1 is MDHEN and CDR2 SYDVKM. CDR3 length equals 12 residues. Written as DNA, the CDR3 is TGTGCCAGCAGTTTATCGCAACAGGGCTACACCTTC. It specifies CASSLSQQGYTF.

CDR3 DNA sequence: TGTGCCATCAGTGAAAAGGGGGCTTCCTACAATGAGCAGTTCTTC. Protein product: CAISEKGASYNEQFF. This sequence joins TRBV10-3 and TRBJ2-1; TRBD1 matches at 7 bases. Losses at the gene ends were 3 bases for V and 1 base for J; bases not matched to a gene: 3. The CDR3 runs 15 residues. The V gene's germline CDR1 is ENHRY and CDR2 SYGVKD.

The chain recombines TRBV29-1 with TRBJ1-2; unclear D gene. This CDR3 region has 11 residues. The germline gives CDR1 SQVTM, CDR2 ANQGSEA. CDR3: CTTGMYEGYTF. The DNA of the CDR3 is TGCACCACCGGGATGTATGAGGGCTACACCTTC.

Points on this clone: The junction shows a germline mismatch at one end, possibly a read error. The rearrangement uses TRBV7-7 and TRBJ2-3, with 7 bases identical to TRBD2. Looked up from germline, CDR1 is SSHAT and CDR2 is FNYEAQ (reference sequence). The CDR3 sequence is 15 residues long. The CDR3 sequence is CASSLSNGREDTQYF. In nucleotides, the CDR3 is TGTGCTAGCAGCTTATCGAATGGGAGGGAAGATACGCAGTATTTT.

This chain connects TRBV28 to TRBJ1-6; tentative D call: TRBD1 (6 bases). Germline lookup yields CDR1 MDHEN and CDR2 SYDVKM. V lost 4 bases and J lost 5, with 12 bases in between. The CDR3 runs to 15 residues. In DNA form, the CDR3 reads TGTGCCAGCAGTTGGGGGGGGCATAATAATTCACCCCTCCACTTT. The encoded protein is CASSWGGHNNSPLHF.

V usage is TRBV19 and J usage is TRBJ2-1; 8 nucleotides line up with TRBD1. CDR3 length equals 14 residues. V was pared by 5 bases and J by 7 bases, with 7 bases of the junction left unmatched. The V gene's germline CDR1 is LNHDA and CDR2 SQIVND (reference sequence). In DNA form, the CDR3 reads TGTGCCAGTAGTCCCAGGACAGGGTGGAATGAGCAGTTCTTC. Its translation: CASSPRTGWNEQFF.

The chain couples TRBV5-1 to TRBJ2-2, with D hard to call. V gave up 2 bases and J gave up 4 bases, with 6 bases separating them. The CDR3 extends over 13 amino acids. The V gene's germline CDR1 is SGHRS and CDR2 YFSETQ. As DNA, the CDR3 is TGCGCCAGCAGCTTCACCAGCACCGGGGAGCTGTTTTTT. This encodes CASSFTSTGELFF.

This chain uses TRBV6-1 with TRBJ1-5, with 8 positions matching TRBD1. Germline loops: CDR1 MNHNS, CDR2 SASEGT. V was clipped by 3 bases and J by 4 bases; unmatched bases: 5. The CDR3 is 15 residues long. The CDR3 region has the DNA TGTGCCAGCAGTGAGACAGGGGTAGGAAATCAGCCCCAGCATTTT. Its protein product is CASSETGVGNQPQHF.